A selection of T cell receptor beta chains follows, all from one sample in a study of T cell responses to AZD1222 COVID-19 vaccine. The protocol was immunoSEQ multiplex PCR, while the TCRdb copy is restricted to in-frame clones and leaves out a portion. The sample includes 130,000 to 150,000 clones, approximately 94% of them seen just once. Sequencing used peripheral blood, obtained on day 0 of AZD1222 vaccination. The receptor set was obtained from an adult in good health. The CDR3 runs from the conserved cysteine through the conserved F or W. The D gene is left open where the match is weak. Clone size is shown for a subset of rows, as once, few, many or a class of expanded clone.

D,V,J,size,CDR3,DNA
NA,TRBV5-1,TRBJ2-2,NA,CASSLPRGNTGELFF,TGCGCCAGCAGCTTGCCCAGGGGGAACACCGGGGAGCTGTTTTTT
NA,TRBV9,TRBJ2-7,NA,CASSVGLQTYEQYF,TGTGCCAGCAGCGTGGGACTTCAAACCTACGAGCAGTACTTC
NA,TRBV9,TRBJ2-1,NA,CASRKISSYNEQFF,TGTGCCAGCAGGAAAATTAGCTCCTACAATGAGCAGTTCTTC
TRBD2,TRBV3-1/TRBV3-2,TRBJ2-1,NA,CASSRALAGEQFF,TGTGCCAGCAGCCGCGCTCTAGCGGGTGAGCAGTTCTTC
NA,TRBV3-1/TRBV3-2,TRBJ1-1,NA,CASSLARRGGTEAFF,TGTGCCAGCAGCCTCGCCCGACGTGGGGGCACTGAAGCTTTCTTT
NA,TRBV2,TRBJ1-1,once,CASTLGLPGTEAFF,TGTGCCAGCACCCTGGGCCTTCCGGGCACTGAAGCTTTCTTT
NA,TRBV6-5,TRBJ1-1,once,CATPAGARNTEAFF,TGTGCCACCCCGGCGGGGGCCAGGAACACTGAAGCTTTCTTT
NA,TRBV19,TRBJ2-1,NA,CASSSYNEQFF,TGTGCCAGTAGCTCCTACAATGAGCAGTTCTTC
NA,TRBV6-5,TRBJ2-3,NA,CASSLGAVTDTQYF,TGTGCCAGCAGCCTGGGGGCCGTTACAGATACGCAGTATTTT
TRBD1,TRBV29-1,TRBJ2-5,NA,CSGGQGAKETQYF,TGCAGTGGAGGACAGGGGGCTAAAGAGACCCAGTACTTC
TRBD2,TRBV27,TRBJ2-1,NA,CASSFFAGGLNEQFF,TGTGCCAGCAGTTTCTTTGCGGGGGGGCTGAATGAGCAGTTCTTC
TRBD1,TRBV7-2,TRBJ2-7,NA,CASSLSQGAIYEQYF,TGTGCCAGCAGCTTAAGCCAGGGGGCTATCTACGAGCAGTACTTC
TRBD1,TRBV2,TRBJ1-2,NA,CASSEDRVRHGYTF,TGTGCCAGCAGTGAGGACAGGGTTCGGCATGGCTACACCTTC
NA,TRBV5-8,TRBJ1-1,NA,CASSLVSAGNTEAFF,TGTGCCAGCAGCTTGGTATCTGCCGGGAACACTGAAGCTTTCTTT
TRBD2,TRBV20-1,TRBJ2-7,NA,CSASGTSYEQYF,TGCAGTGCAAGTGGGACTAGCTACGAGCAGTACTTC
TRBD2,TRBV5-6,TRBJ2-5,once,CASSLARGEETQYF,TGTGCCAGCAGCTTGGCGCGGGGGGAGGAGACCCAGTACTTC
NA,TRBV10-1,TRBJ2-1,NA,CASSPGTPGEQFF,TGCGCCAGCAGCCCCGGGACTCCCGGGGAGCAGTTCTTC
TRBD2,TRBV9,TRBJ2-1,NA,CASSELTSGTINEQFF,TGTGCCAGCAGCGAACTGACTAGCGGGACTATCAATGAGCAGTTCTTC
TRBD1,TRBV3-1/TRBV3-2,TRBJ1-6,few,CASSQWSGGSPLHF,TGTGCCAGCAGCCAATGGTCAGGGGGATCACCCCTCCACTTT
NA,TRBV2,TRBJ2-2,NA,CASSGNLNTGELFF,TGTGCCAGCAGTGGAAACTTGAACACCGGGGAGCTGTTTTTT